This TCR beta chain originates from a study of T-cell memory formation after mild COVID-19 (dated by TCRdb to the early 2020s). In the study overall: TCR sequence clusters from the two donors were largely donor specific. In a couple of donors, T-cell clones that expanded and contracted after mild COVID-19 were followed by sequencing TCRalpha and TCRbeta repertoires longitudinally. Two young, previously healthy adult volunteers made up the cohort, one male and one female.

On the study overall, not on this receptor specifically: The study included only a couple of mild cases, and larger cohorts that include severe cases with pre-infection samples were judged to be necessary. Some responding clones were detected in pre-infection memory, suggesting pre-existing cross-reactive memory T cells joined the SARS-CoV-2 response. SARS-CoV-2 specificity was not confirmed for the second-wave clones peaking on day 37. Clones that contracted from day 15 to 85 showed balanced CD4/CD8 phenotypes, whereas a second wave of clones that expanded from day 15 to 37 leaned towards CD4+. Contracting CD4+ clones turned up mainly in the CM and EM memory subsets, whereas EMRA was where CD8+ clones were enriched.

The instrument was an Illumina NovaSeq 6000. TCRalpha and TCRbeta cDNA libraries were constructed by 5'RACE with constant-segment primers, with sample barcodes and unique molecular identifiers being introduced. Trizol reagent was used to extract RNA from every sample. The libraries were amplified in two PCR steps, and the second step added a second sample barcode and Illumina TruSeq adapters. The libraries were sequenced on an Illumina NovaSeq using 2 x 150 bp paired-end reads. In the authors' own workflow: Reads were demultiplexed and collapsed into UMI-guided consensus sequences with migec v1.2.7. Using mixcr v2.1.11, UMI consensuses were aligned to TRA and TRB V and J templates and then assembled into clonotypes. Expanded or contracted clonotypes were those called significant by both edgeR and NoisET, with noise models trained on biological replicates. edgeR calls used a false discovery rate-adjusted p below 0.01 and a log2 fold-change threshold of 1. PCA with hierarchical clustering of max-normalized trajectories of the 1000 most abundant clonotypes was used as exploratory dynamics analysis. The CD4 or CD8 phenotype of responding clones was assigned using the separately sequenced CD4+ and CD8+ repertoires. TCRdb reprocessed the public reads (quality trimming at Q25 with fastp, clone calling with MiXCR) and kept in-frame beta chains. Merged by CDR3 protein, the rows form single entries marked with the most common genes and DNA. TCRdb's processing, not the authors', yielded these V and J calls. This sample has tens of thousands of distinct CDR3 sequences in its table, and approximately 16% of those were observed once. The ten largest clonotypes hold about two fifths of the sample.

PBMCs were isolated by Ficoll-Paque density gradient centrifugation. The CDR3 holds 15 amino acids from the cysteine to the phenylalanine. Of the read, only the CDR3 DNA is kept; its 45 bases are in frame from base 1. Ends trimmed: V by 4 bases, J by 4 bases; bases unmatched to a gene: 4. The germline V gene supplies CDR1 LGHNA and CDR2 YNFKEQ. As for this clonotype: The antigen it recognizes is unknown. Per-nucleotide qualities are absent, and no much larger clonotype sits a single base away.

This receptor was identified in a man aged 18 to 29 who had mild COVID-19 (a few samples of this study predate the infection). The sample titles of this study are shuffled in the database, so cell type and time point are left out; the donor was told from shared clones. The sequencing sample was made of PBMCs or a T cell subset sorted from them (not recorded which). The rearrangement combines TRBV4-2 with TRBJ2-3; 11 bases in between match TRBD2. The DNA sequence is TGTGCCAGCAGCCCGACTAGCGGGGTTGCAGATACGCAGTATTTT. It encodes CASSPTSGVADTQYF.